This paragraph covers one T cell receptor beta chain sequence. Its specificity is unknown. The CDR3 spans 18 residues. The ends lost 4 bases at V and 7 bases at J; junction bases unmatched: 20. Germline-derived CDR1 and CDR2 are LNHDA and SQIVND (reference sequence). The data stem from a study of cytomegalovirus exposure and HLA in healthy donors. Notes on the study in general: With high specificity and sensitivity, the classifier reportedly diagnosed cytomegalovirus status. Cytomegalovirus association was assigned to about 150 TCR beta chains. In vitro confirmation showed a few CMV-associated chains to be CMV antigen specific.

Method: immunoSEQ multiplex PCR; TCRdb's copy keeps in-frame clones and lacks some. The sample consists of over 100,000 clones, under 90% of them appearing once. The TCR originated in a man in his thirties or forties in good health and CMV-seronegative. The sample consisted of PBMCs. This sequence joins TRBV19 and TRBJ2-5; 8 bases are shared with TRBD2. CDR3 in amino acids: CASSKQSSGPFGGATQYF. The CDR3 coding sequence is TGTGCCAGTAGTAAGCAGAGTAGTGGCCCTTTCGGGGGGGCGACCCAGTACTTC.